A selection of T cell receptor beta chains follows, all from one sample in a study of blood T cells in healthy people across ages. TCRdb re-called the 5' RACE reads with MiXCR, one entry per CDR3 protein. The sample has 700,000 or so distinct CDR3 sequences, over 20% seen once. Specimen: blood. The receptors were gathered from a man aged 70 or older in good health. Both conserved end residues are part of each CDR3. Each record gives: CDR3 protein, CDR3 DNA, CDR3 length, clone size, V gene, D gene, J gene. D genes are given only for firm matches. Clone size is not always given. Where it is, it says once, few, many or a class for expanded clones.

CDR3 protein: CASSSGTGRADTQYF; CDR3 DNA: TGTGCCAGCAGCTCCGGGACTGGACGTGCAGATACGCAGTATTTT; CDR3 length: 15; clone size: NA; V gene: TRBV13; D gene: NA; J gene: TRBJ2-3
CDR3 protein: CASSITRDYGYTF; CDR3 DNA: TGTGCCAGCAGCATCACTAGGGACTATGGCTACACCTTC; CDR3 length: 13; clone size: NA; V gene: TRBV11-2; D gene: NA; J gene: TRBJ1-2
CDR3 protein: CASSPQGAPSYNEQFF; CDR3 DNA: TGTGCCAGCAGCCCCCAGGGGGCCCCTTCCTACAATGAGCAGTTCTTC; CDR3 length: 16; clone size: NA; V gene: TRBV6-4; D gene: TRBD1; J gene: TRBJ2-1
CDR3 protein: CAGSFASGGFQETQYF; CDR3 DNA: TGTGCCGGCAGTTTTGCCAGCGGGGGTTTCCAAGAGACCCAGTACTTC; CDR3 length: 16; clone size: NA; V gene: TRBV28; D gene: TRBD2; J gene: TRBJ2-5
CDR3 protein: CASSSGLAGDTGELFF; CDR3 DNA: TGTGCCAGCAGTAGTGGACTAGCGGGAGATACCGGGGAGCTGTTTTTT; CDR3 length: 16; clone size: few; V gene: TRBV6-2/TRBV6-3; D gene: TRBD2; J gene: TRBJ2-2
CDR3 protein: CATTGQGYGYTF; CDR3 DNA: TGTGCCACCACGGGACAGGGTTATGGCTACACCTTC; CDR3 length: 12; clone size: few; V gene: TRBV19; D gene: TRBD1; J gene: TRBJ1-2
CDR3 protein: CASSTGGLTQPQHF; CDR3 DNA: TGTGCCAGCAGCACCGGCGGGTTGACTCAGCCCCAGCATTTT; CDR3 length: 14; clone size: NA; V gene: TRBV7-9; D gene: NA; J gene: TRBJ1-5
CDR3 protein: CASSQRRDRVEAFF; CDR3 DNA: TGTGCCAGCAGCCAAAGGCGGGACAGGGTTGAAGCTTTCTTT; CDR3 length: 14; clone size: NA; V gene: TRBV7-8; D gene: TRBD1; J gene: TRBJ1-1
CDR3 protein: CASSPVTEAFF; CDR3 DNA: TGTGCCAGCTCACCAGTTACTGAAGCTTTCTTT; CDR3 length: 11; clone size: NA; V gene: TRBV18; D gene: NA; J gene: TRBJ1-1
CDR3 protein: CASSLEHEQLF; CDR3 DNA: TGTGCCAGCAGCTTAGAGCATGAGCAGCTCTTC; CDR3 length: 11; clone size: few; V gene: TRBV7-9; D gene: NA; J gene: TRBJ2-5
CDR3 protein: CASSPTGGPQSDTQYF; CDR3 DNA: TGCGCCAGCAGCCCCACGGGAGGACCCCAGTCAGATACGCAGTATTTT; CDR3 length: 16; clone size: NA; V gene: TRBV4-1; D gene: TRBD2; J gene: TRBJ2-3
CDR3 protein: CASSSTSGGANEQFF; CDR3 DNA: TGTGCCAGCAGCTCAACTAGCGGGGGGGCGAATGAGCAGTTCTTC; CDR3 length: 15; clone size: NA; V gene: TRBV11-2; D gene: TRBD2; J gene: TRBJ2-1
CDR3 protein: CSVEGGQGGSISGNTIYF; CDR3 DNA: TGCAGCGTTGAAGGCGGGCAGGGTGGGTCCATATCTGGAAACACCATATATTTT; CDR3 length: 18; clone size: few; V gene: TRBV29-1; D gene: NA; J gene: TRBJ1-3
CDR3 protein: CASKTGTSEQETQYF; CDR3 DNA: TGCGCCAGCAAAACCGGGACTAGCGAACAAGAGACCCAGTACTTC; CDR3 length: 15; clone size: NA; V gene: TRBV5-1; D gene: TRBD2; J gene: TRBJ2-5
CDR3 protein: CASSLVGREETQYF; CDR3 DNA: TGCGCCAGCAGCTTAGTAGGACGGGAAGAGACCCAGTACTTC; CDR3 length: 14; clone size: few; V gene: TRBV5-1; D gene: NA; J gene: TRBJ2-5
CDR3 protein: CATRLDLVETQYF; CDR3 DNA: TGTGCCACCAGACTAGATTTGGTAGAGACCCAGTACTTC; CDR3 length: 13; clone size: NA; V gene: TRBV15; D gene: NA; J gene: TRBJ2-5
CDR3 protein: CASSQWGEETQYF; CDR3 DNA: TGTGCCAGCAGCCAGTGGGGCGAGGAGACCCAGTACTTC; CDR3 length: 13; clone size: NA; V gene: TRBV3-1; D gene: NA; J gene: TRBJ2-5
CDR3 protein: CSVGTSGTGELFF; CDR3 DNA: TGCAGCGTTGGGACTAGCGGCACCGGGGAGCTGTTTTTT; CDR3 length: 13; clone size: NA; V gene: TRBV29-1; D gene: TRBD2; J gene: TRBJ2-2
CDR3 protein: CASSGDAGGYEKLFF; CDR3 DNA: TGTGCCAGCAGCGGGGACGCCGGGGGTTACGAAAAACTGTTTTTT; CDR3 length: 15; clone size: many; V gene: TRBV2; D gene: NA; J gene: TRBJ1-4
CDR3 protein: CASRQQATRADTQYF; CDR3 DNA: TGTGCCAGCAGGCAACAGGCGACTAGGGCAGATACGCAGTATTTT; CDR3 length: 15; clone size: few; V gene: TRBV6-4; D gene: NA; J gene: TRBJ2-3
CDR3 protein: CASSQDGRANEKLFF; CDR3 DNA: TGCGCCAGCAGCCAAGATGGACGGGCTAATGAAAAACTGTTTTTT; CDR3 length: 15; clone size: NA; V gene: TRBV4-3; D gene: NA; J gene: TRBJ1-4
CDR3 protein: CSAIQLPSTDTQYF; CDR3 DNA: TGCAGTGCTATCCAGCTACCAAGCACAGATACGCAGTATTTT; CDR3 length: 14; clone size: NA; V gene: TRBV20-1; D gene: NA; J gene: TRBJ2-3
CDR3 protein: CASSGRPRTGSYEQYF; CDR3 DNA: TGTGCCAGCAGTGGGCGACCCAGGACAGGTAGCTACGAGCAGTACTTC; CDR3 length: 16; clone size: NA; V gene: TRBV28; D gene: TRBD1; J gene: TRBJ2-7
CDR3 protein: CSPLDFETQYF; CDR3 DNA: TGCAGCCCTCTTGATTTTGAGACCCAGTACTTC; CDR3 length: 11; clone size: NA; V gene: TRBV20-1; D gene: NA; J gene: TRBJ2-5
CDR3 protein: CSARGQSGAATNEKLFF; CDR3 DNA: TGCAGTGCTAGAGGCCAATCGGGGGCCGCAACTAATGAAAAACTGTTTTTT; CDR3 length: 17; clone size: few; V gene: TRBV20-1; D gene: NA; J gene: TRBJ1-4
CDR3 protein: CATWVDGSQETQYF; CDR3 DNA: TGTGCCACGTGGGTGGACGGGTCACAAGAGACCCAGTACTTC; CDR3 length: 14; clone size: NA; V gene: TRBV10-3; D gene: NA; J gene: TRBJ2-5
CDR3 protein: CSAEGTSGRFTSSYNEQFF; CDR3 DNA: TGCAGTGCGGAGGGAACTAGCGGGAGGTTTACTAGCTCCTACAATGAGCAGTTCTTC; CDR3 length: 19; clone size: few; V gene: TRBV20-1; D gene: TRBD2; J gene: TRBJ2-1
CDR3 protein: CASSPPISGIARLFF; CDR3 DNA: TGTGCCAGCTCACCGCCTATCTCAGGGATAGCTCGACTGTTTTTT; CDR3 length: 15; clone size: NA; V gene: TRBV18; D gene: NA; J gene: TRBJ1-4
CDR3 protein: CACKTGEVGNIQYF; CDR3 DNA: TGTGCCTGTAAAACAGGGGAAGTGGGTAACATTCAGTACTTC; CDR3 length: 14; clone size: NA; V gene: TRBV19; D gene: TRBD1; J gene: TRBJ2-4
CDR3 protein: CSAATGVSGNTIYF; CDR3 DNA: TGCAGCGCCGCCACAGGGGTCTCTGGAAACACCATATATTTT; CDR3 length: 14; clone size: few; V gene: TRBV29-1; D gene: TRBD1; J gene: TRBJ1-3